A selection of T cell receptor beta chains follows, all from one sample in a study of T cell clones after liver transplantation. The assay was immunoSEQ multiplex PCR, and TCRdb's table has in-frame clones only and misses some. The top ten hold around 2.9% of the sample, which has fewer than 110,000 clones, around 84% seen once. The sample in question was CD4+ T cells from blood, obtained 47 months after liver transplant. The origin of the receptors is a human patient who received a liver transplant. A share of the T cells may be of graft donor origin. Each CDR3 is given with its conserved first and last residue. Each record gives: D gene, J gene, CDR3 length, V gene, clone size, CDR3 DNA, CDR3 protein. A D gene is named only where the DNA matches it firmly. Some rows mark clone size as missing; the rest say once, few, many or name a class of expanded clone.

D gene: .; J gene: TRBJ2-3; CDR3 length: 18; V gene: TRBV7-3; clone size: .; CDR3 DNA: TGTGCCAGCAGCCGCACAGCCAGTTTTTTCTCTAGCACAGATACGCAGTATTTT; CDR3 protein: CASSRTASFFSSTDTQYF
D gene: .; J gene: TRBJ2-7; CDR3 length: 11; V gene: TRBV7-2; clone size: .; CDR3 DNA: TGTGCCAGCAGCTTATTGTCCGAGCAGTACTTC; CDR3 protein: CASSLLSEQYF
D gene: .; J gene: TRBJ1-1; CDR3 length: 19; V gene: TRBV5-4; clone size: .; CDR3 DNA: TGTGCCAGCAGCTTGGATGCTGGACCCCGGAGAAGCGTGAACACTGAAGCTTTCTTT; CDR3 protein: CASSLDAGPRRSVNTEAFF
D gene: .; J gene: TRBJ2-7; CDR3 length: 14; V gene: TRBV9; clone size: many; CDR3 DNA: TGTGCCAGCAGCTACACAGCGTTAGGCTACGAGCAGTACTTC; CDR3 protein: CASSYTALGYEQYF
D gene: TRBD1; J gene: TRBJ1-5; CDR3 length: 15; V gene: TRBV7-9; clone size: .; CDR3 DNA: TGTGCCAGCAGCTTGGGCAGGGGGAGCGATCAGCCCCAGCATTTT; CDR3 protein: CASSLGRGSDQPQHF
D gene: .; J gene: TRBJ2-3; CDR3 length: 21; V gene: TRBV5-1; clone size: .; CDR3 DNA: TGCGCCAGCAGCAGCACGGACAGGGGCCAAGGACTAGCGGCTTTCGGGGATACGCAGTATTTT; CDR3 protein: CASSSTDRGQGLAAFGDTQYF
D gene: TRBD2; J gene: TRBJ2-2; CDR3 length: 15; V gene: TRBV5-6; clone size: .; CDR3 DNA: TGTGCCAGCAGATCGGGGGGGCCGAACACCGGGGAGCTGTTTTTT; CDR3 protein: CASRSGGPNTGELFF
D gene: .; J gene: TRBJ2-4; CDR3 length: 13; V gene: TRBV28; clone size: .; CDR3 DNA: TGTGCCAGCAGCCCAGGGGCCAAAAACATTCAGTACTTC; CDR3 protein: CASSPGAKNIQYF
D gene: TRBD2; J gene: TRBJ2-1; CDR3 length: 16; V gene: TRBV18; clone size: .; CDR3 DNA: TGTGCCAGCTCACCTCTGGGGCGGGAGAACCACAATGAGCAGTTCTTC; CDR3 protein: CASSPLGRENHNEQFF
D gene: TRBD1; J gene: TRBJ2-3; CDR3 length: 14; V gene: TRBV27; clone size: .; CDR3 DNA: TGTGCCAGCGGGGACAGGGGGCCCGGAGATACGCAGTATTTT; CDR3 protein: CASGDRGPGDTQYF
D gene: .; J gene: TRBJ1-1; CDR3 length: 15; V gene: TRBV11-2; clone size: .; CDR3 DNA: TGTGCCAGCAGCTTAGAGCGCGGCAGGGCCACTGAAGCTTTCTTT; CDR3 protein: CASSLERGRATEAFF
D gene: .; J gene: TRBJ1-1; CDR3 length: 16; V gene: TRBV6-6; clone size: .; CDR3 DNA: TGTGCCAGCAGTTACTCTCCAGGGCCGGAGAACACTGAAGCTTTCTTT; CDR3 protein: CASSYSPGPENTEAFF
D gene: .; J gene: TRBJ2-7; CDR3 length: 12; V gene: TRBV2; clone size: .; CDR3 DNA: TGTGCCAGCAGTGAAGCGAGCAGCGAGCAGTACTTC; CDR3 protein: CASSEASSEQYF
D gene: .; J gene: TRBJ1-6; CDR3 length: 15; V gene: TRBV27; clone size: .; CDR3 DNA: TGTGCCAGCAGTCAAGGGTATTCAGAGAATTCACCCCTCCACTTT; CDR3 protein: CASSQGYSENSPLHF
D gene: TRBD2; J gene: TRBJ2-2; CDR3 length: 17; V gene: TRBV6-1; clone size: .; CDR3 DNA: TGTGCCAGCAGTGAACAACCTAGCGGGATTAACACCGGGGAGCTGTTTTTT; CDR3 protein: CASSEQPSGINTGELFF
D gene: .; J gene: TRBJ1-4; CDR3 length: 14; V gene: TRBV7-2; clone size: .; CDR3 DNA: TGTGCCAGCAGCTTACAGGGGAGTCTCGCAAAACTGTTTTTT; CDR3 protein: CASSLQGSLAKLFF
D gene: .; J gene: TRBJ1-1; CDR3 length: 13; V gene: TRBV29-1; clone size: .; CDR3 DNA: TGCAGCGTGTGGACAGCGGTGAACACTGAAGCTTTCTTT; CDR3 protein: CSVWTAVNTEAFF
D gene: .; J gene: TRBJ2-3; CDR3 length: 15; V gene: TRBV4-3; clone size: .; CDR3 DNA: TGCGCCAGCAGCCAAGAAGGGACTAGCACAGATACGCAGTATTTT; CDR3 protein: CASSQEGTSTDTQYF
D gene: .; J gene: TRBJ2-7; CDR3 length: 15; V gene: TRBV11-2; clone size: few; CDR3 DNA: TGTGCCAGCAGCTTCTCTCTGGACAGTTCCTACGAGCAGTACTTC; CDR3 protein: CASSFSLDSSYEQYF
D gene: TRBD1; J gene: TRBJ2-7; CDR3 length: 15; V gene: TRBV15; clone size: .; CDR3 DNA: TGTGCCACCAGGGAAGGACAGGTTATCTCCTACGAGCAGTACTTC; CDR3 protein: CATREGQVISYEQYF
D gene: .; J gene: TRBJ1-6; CDR3 length: 14; V gene: TRBV4-1; clone size: .; CDR3 DNA: TGCGCCAGCAGCCAAGGACGGATTCATTCACCCCTCCACTTT; CDR3 protein: CASSQGRIHSPLHF
D gene: .; J gene: TRBJ2-1; CDR3 length: 14; V gene: TRBV2; clone size: .; CDR3 DNA: TGTGCCAGCAGTGAAAAGGGATCCTACAATGAGCAGTTCTTC; CDR3 protein: CASSEKGSYNEQFF
D gene: TRBD1; J gene: TRBJ2-1; CDR3 length: 14; V gene: TRBV5-6; clone size: .; CDR3 DNA: TGTGCCAGCAGCCCAGATGAGGGGGCAGGTGAGCAGTTCTTC; CDR3 protein: CASSPDEGAGEQFF
D gene: .; J gene: TRBJ2-2; CDR3 length: 14; V gene: TRBV7-3; clone size: few; CDR3 DNA: TGTGCCAGCAGCTTATCCCTGAGCACCGGGGAGCTGTTTTTT; CDR3 protein: CASSLSLSTGELFF
D gene: .; J gene: TRBJ2-6; CDR3 length: 16; V gene: TRBV7-6; clone size: .; CDR3 DNA: TGTGCCAGCAGCCCCGCCTACTCGGCCGGGGCCAACGTCCTGACTTTC; CDR3 protein: CASSPAYSAGANVLTF
D gene: .; J gene: TRBJ1-1; CDR3 length: 16; V gene: TRBV10-3; clone size: .; CDR3 DNA: TGTGCCATCAGTGAGGGAGGGGCAGGGAGGAACACTGAAGCTTTCTTT; CDR3 protein: CAISEGGAGRNTEAFF
D gene: .; J gene: TRBJ1-2; CDR3 length: 15; V gene: TRBV9; clone size: .; CDR3 DNA: TGTGCCAGCAGCGCCCCGGACAGTAATATATATGGCTACACCTTC; CDR3 protein: CASSAPDSNIYGYTF
D gene: .; J gene: TRBJ1-1; CDR3 length: 15; V gene: TRBV15; clone size: .; CDR3 DNA: TGTGCCACCAGCACCAGGACGGGCACGAACACTGAAGCTTTCTTT; CDR3 protein: CATSTRTGTNTEAFF
D gene: .; J gene: TRBJ2-7; CDR3 length: 16; V gene: TRBV7-8; clone size: few; CDR3 DNA: TGTGCCAGCAGCTTAGCCCCGGGACTTAAAGAGGTCGAGCAGTACTTC; CDR3 protein: CASSLAPGLKEVEQYF
D gene: TRBD2; J gene: TRBJ2-1; CDR3 length: 13; V gene: TRBV28; clone size: .; CDR3 DNA: TGTGCCAGCTGGGAAGCGGGATCTAGAGAGCAGTTCTTC; CDR3 protein: CASWEAGSREQFF